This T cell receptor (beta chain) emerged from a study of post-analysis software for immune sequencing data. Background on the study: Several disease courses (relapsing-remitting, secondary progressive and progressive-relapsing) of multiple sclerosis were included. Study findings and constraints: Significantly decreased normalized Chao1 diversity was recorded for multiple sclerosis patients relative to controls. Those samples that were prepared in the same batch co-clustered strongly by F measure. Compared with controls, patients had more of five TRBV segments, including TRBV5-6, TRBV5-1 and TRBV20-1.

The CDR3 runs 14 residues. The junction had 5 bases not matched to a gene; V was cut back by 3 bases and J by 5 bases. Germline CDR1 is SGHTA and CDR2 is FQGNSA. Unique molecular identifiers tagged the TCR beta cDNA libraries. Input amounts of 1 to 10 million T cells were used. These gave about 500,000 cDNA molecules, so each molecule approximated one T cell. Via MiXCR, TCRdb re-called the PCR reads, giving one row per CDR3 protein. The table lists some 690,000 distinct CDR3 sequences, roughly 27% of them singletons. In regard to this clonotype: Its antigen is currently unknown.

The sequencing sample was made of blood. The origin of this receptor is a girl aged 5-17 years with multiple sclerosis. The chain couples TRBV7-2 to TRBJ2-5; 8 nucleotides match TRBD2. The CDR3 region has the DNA TGTGCCAGCAGCTTGGGACTAGAGAGGGAGACCCAGTACTTC. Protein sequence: CASSLGLERETQYF.